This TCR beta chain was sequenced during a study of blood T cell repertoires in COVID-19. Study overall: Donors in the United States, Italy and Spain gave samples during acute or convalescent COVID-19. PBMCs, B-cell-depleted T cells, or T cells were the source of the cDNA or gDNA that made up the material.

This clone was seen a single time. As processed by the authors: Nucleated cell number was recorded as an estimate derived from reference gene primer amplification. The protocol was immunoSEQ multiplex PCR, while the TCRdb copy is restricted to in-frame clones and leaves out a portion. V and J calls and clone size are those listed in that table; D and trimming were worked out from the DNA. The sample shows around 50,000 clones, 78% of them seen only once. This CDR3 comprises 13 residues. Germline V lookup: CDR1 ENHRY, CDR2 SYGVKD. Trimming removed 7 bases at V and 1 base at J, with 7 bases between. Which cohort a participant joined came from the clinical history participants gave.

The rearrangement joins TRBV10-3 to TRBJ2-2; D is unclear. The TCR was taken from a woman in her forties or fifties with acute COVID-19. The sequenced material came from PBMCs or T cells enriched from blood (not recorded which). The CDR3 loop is CAINNRNTGELFF. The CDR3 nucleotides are TGTGCCATCAACAACCGGAACACCGGGGAGCTGTTTTTT.